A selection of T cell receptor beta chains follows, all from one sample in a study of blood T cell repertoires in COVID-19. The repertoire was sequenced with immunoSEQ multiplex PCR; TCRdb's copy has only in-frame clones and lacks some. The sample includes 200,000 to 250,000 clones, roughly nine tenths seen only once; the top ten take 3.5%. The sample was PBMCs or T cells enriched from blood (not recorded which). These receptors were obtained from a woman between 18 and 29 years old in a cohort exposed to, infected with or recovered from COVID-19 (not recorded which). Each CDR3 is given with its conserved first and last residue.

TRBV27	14	CASKFTGAGQPQHF
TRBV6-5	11	CASVGVDEQYF
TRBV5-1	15	CASSPQGATSSPLHF
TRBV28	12	CAGGADTGELFF
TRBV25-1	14	CASSELGGNQPQHF
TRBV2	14	CASSRLADNNEQFF
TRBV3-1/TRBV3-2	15	CASSKPSGPQETQYF
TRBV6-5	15	CASSYDGGRGTEAFF
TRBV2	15	CASSTNRVTNYGYTF
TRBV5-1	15	CASSPGGMKDEKLFF
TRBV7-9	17	CASSPGGVRYSGNTIYF
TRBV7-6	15	CASSLGQYGDQPQHF
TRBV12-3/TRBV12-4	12	CASSLDGRLQFF
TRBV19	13	CASHGQGNSPLHF
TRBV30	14	CAWRGTGFPTEAFF
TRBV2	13	CASSVVRSYEQYF
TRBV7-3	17	CASSLRAGGQGYNEQFF
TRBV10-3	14	CAIQGAERTGELFF
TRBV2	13	CASSGRTDYGYTF
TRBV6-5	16	CASSYRAGEGNTEAFF
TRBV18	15	CASSRTSGRPDTQYF
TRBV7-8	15	CASRFTSGGADTQYF
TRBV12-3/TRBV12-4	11	CASTRGYGYTF
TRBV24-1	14	CATSVTGGSGEQFF
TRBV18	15	CASSPPSRQFSEQFF
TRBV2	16	CASSLNRPSSYNEQFF
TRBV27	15	CASSSEGGSYNEQFF
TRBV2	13	CASSGTGTYGYTF
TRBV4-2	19	CASSQDRGPLPGGPDTQYF
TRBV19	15	CASSVRGPSGNTIYF
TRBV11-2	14	CASSSQGYTGELFF
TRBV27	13	CASSPAGTYEQYF
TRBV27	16	CASSLGPRGAQETQYF
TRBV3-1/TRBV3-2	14	CASSSAGGANEQFF
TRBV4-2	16	CASSQIGGGPTYEQYF
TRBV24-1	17	CATSNRESGDWTDTQYF
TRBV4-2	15	CASSQVGTGDYGYTF